Presented here are 21 T cell receptor beta chains from one specimen sequenced in a study of blood T cell repertoires in COVID-19. Profiling relied on immunoSEQ multiplex PCR, and the TCRdb table lists in-frame clones only, not all of them. Altogether around 250,000 clones are present, 65% to 90% being singletons, with the ten largest covering over 7.5%. Sample: PBMCs or T cells enriched from blood (not recorded which). These receptors were collected from a woman in her 50s with acute COVID-19.

The chain combines TRBV27 with TRBJ1-2; 9 nucleotides agree with TRBD1. The V gene's germline CDR1 is MNHEY and CDR2 SMNVEV (reference sequence). V shed 3 bases, J shed 3 bases, and the junction held 2 bases outside the gene matches. This CDR3 region has 14 residues. DNA for the CDR3: TGTGCCAGCAGTTTTGACAGGGGGTACTATGGCTACACCTTC. Protein product: CASSFDRGYYGYTF.

The CDR3 sequence: CASSLGQGSSPLHF. The CDR3 coding sequence is TGCGCCAGCAGCTTGGGACAGGGCAGTTCACCCCTCCACTTT. This chain connects TRBV5-1 to TRBJ1-6; 7 bases agree with TRBD1. The CDR3 contains 14 residues. Germline V gene lookup returns CDR1 SGHRS and CDR2 YFSETQ. With 0 bases clipped from V and 9 bases from J, the junction kept 3 bases outside the gene matches. Using reference TRBV5-1 and TRBJ1-6 for the parts outside the CDR3, the full variable domain is KAGVTQTPRYLIKTRGQQVTLSCSPISGHRSVSWYQQTPGQGLQFLFEYFSETQRNKGNFPGRFSGRQFSNSRSEMNVSTLELGDSALYLCASSLGQGSSPLHFGNGTRLTVT.

The chain recombines TRBV6-1 with TRBJ1-4; TRBD1 aligns across 8 bases. CDR1 MNHNS and CDR2 SASEGT come from the germline V gene. With V trimmed by 4 bases and J by 0 bases, 7 bases remained unmatched. This CDR3 has 17 residues. The CDR3 DNA follows: TGTGCCAGCAGTGGGGGACAGGCCGTTGCAACTAATGAAAAACTGTTTTTT. Translation: CASSGGQAVATNEKLFF.

The chain combines TRBV6-4 with TRBJ1-2; the D gene is possibly TRBD1 (5 bases). The CDR3 runs to 12 residues. Trimming took off 2 bases at V and 7 bases at J, with 8 bases between the two ends. Germline loops: CDR1 MRHNA, CDR2 SNTAGT. The CDR3 nucleotides read TGTGCCAGCAGTGACAGGGGTTTTGGCTACACCTTC. Its protein is CASSDRGFGYTF.

This chain links TRBV7-9 with TRBJ1-1; the D gene is possibly TRBD1 (5 bases). This CDR3 contains 13 residues. Germline values: CDR1 SEHNR, CDR2 FQNEAQ (reference sequence). Between the trimmed V and J ends, which lost 5 bases and 3 bases, there was a span of 10 bases. The CDR3 sequence: CASSHDSYTEAFF. The CDR3 DNA follows: TGTGCCAGCAGCCATGACAGCTACACTGAAGCTTTCTTT.

The J gene is TRBJ1-1, the V gene TRBV29-1; TRBD1 aligns across 7 bases. The V gene's germline CDR1 is SQVTM and CDR2 ANQGSEA. The ends lost 8 bases at V and 4 bases at J; junction bases unmatched: 7. The length of the CDR3 is 12 residues. CDR3 protein: CSSMTGRTEAFF. The CDR3 nucleotides are TGCAGCTCTATGACAGGGCGCACTGAAGCTTTCTTT.

V is TRBV7-8 and J is TRBJ2-5; TRBD2 matches 11 bases. Unmatched junction bases numbered 21, after V lost 3 bases and J lost 0 bases. Germline CDR1 and CDR2: SGHVS and FQNEAQ. The CDR3 is 22 residues long. The CDR3 sequence: CASSFHYTSGGGGTLDQETQYF. In DNA form, the CDR3 reads TGTGCCAGCAGCTTCCACTATACTAGCGGGGGAGGAGGGACGTTGGACCAAGAGACCCAGTACTTC.

The V and J genes are TRBV19 and TRBJ1-5, with TRBD1 matching 8 bases. Germline V gene sequence: CDR1 LNHDA, CDR2 SQIVND (reference sequence). This CDR3 has 15 residues. V was clipped by 5 bases and J by 2 bases; unmatched bases: 5. In nucleotides, the CDR3 is TGTGCCAGTAGTGGTGGACAGGGCGGCAATCAGCCCCAGCATTTT. Residues: CASSGGQGGNQPQHF.

This clone was picked up a small number of times. The V call is TRBV5-8, the J call TRBJ1-1; D not certain. V was trimmed by 4 bases and J by 7 bases, leaving 17 bases between them. From germline, CDR1 is SGHTS and CDR2 YDEGEE. The CDR3 spans 14 residues. CDR3 DNA sequence: TGTGCCAGCAGCCGAGGACTTGTGTTGGATGAAGCTTTCTTT. Protein product: CASSRGLVLDEAFF.

Only a few counts were recorded for this clone. The chain couples TRBV4-1 to TRBJ1-4; 7 bases agree with TRBD1. CDR3 length: 16 residues. J was trimmed by 3 bases and V by 4 bases; bases with no gene match: 8. CDR1 and CDR2 (germline): MGHRA, YSYEKL. CDR3 sequence: CASSLESGQPNEKLFF. For the CDR3, the DNA is TGCGCCAGCAGCCTCGAATCGGGACAGCCTAATGAAAAACTGTTTTTT.

This rearrangement joins TRBV19 to TRBJ1-3; 9 bases are a match to TRBD1. Trimming at V came to 5 bases and at J to 3 bases, leaving 5 bases not matched to a gene. Germline CDR1 reads LNHDA; CDR2 reads SQIVND (reference sequence). The length of the CDR3 is 15 residues. The CDR3 DNA follows: TGTGCCAGTAGTGCCGGGACAGGGATTGGAAACACCATATATTTT. It yields the protein CASSAGTGIGNTIYF.

The CDR3 spells CASSQSSTGTNYGYTF. The CDR3 DNA sequence: TGTGCCAGCAGCCAGTCTTCCACAGGGACTAACTATGGCTACACCTTC. J is TRBJ1-2 and V is TRBV7-9, with D perhaps TRBD1 (6 bases). Trimming removed 5 bases at V and 0 bases at J, with 16 bases between. This CDR3 region has 16 residues. Germline V gene sequence: CDR1 SEHNR, CDR2 FQNEAQ (reference sequence).

V usage is TRBV3-1 (or the pseudogene TRBV3-2) and J usage is TRBJ2-1, with 9 positions matching TRBD1. The CDR3 has 14 residues. V was pared by 3 bases and J by 9 bases, with 6 bases of the junction left unmatched. Germline CDR1 and CDR2: LGHDT and YNNKEL (reference sequence). For the CDR3, the DNA is TGTGCCAGCAGCCAGGGGACAGGGTTCGGTGAGCAGTTCTTC. Amino acid sequence: CASSQGTGFGEQFF.

The rearrangement uses TRBV6-4 and TRBJ2-1; TRBD1 matches 8 bases. V shed 4 bases, J shed 1 base, and the junction held 3 bases outside the gene matches. CDR3 length equals 15 residues. Germline V lookup: CDR1 MRHNA, CDR2 SNTAGT. The CDR3 DNA reads as TGTGCCAGCAGTGGTGACAGGGGTTCCTACAATGAGCAGTTCTTC. Translation gives CASSGDRGSYNEQFF.

The chain combines TRBV18 with TRBJ1-2; 7 bases fit TRBD1. The CDR3 totals 16 residues. The germline V gene encodes CDR1 KGHSH and CDR2 LQKENI. With 3 bases clipped from V and 4 bases from J, the junction kept 11 bases outside the gene matches. The CDR3 nucleotides read TGTGCCAGCTCACCCGGGACAGCAAGAGGGCCCTATGGCTACACCTTC. This translates into CASSPGTARGPYGYTF. The full variable domain, completed using reference TRBV18 and TRBJ1-2, is NAGVMQNPRHLVRRRGQEARLRCSPMKGHSHVYWYRQLPEEGLKFMVYLQKENIIDESGMPKERFSAEFPKEGPSILRIQQVVRGDSAAYFCASSPGTARGPYGYTFGSGTRLTVV.

The CDR3, as DNA: TGTGCCAGCAGCCAATCAAAGGGGACAGGGACTAGCAATCAGCCCCAGCATTTT. It codes for CASSQSKGTGTSNQPQHF. This chain joins TRBV3-1 (or the pseudogene TRBV3-2) and TRBJ1-5; 9 bases are a match to TRBD1. The CDR3 totals 18 residues. The junction had 8 bases not matched to a gene; V was cut back by 2 bases and J by 0 bases. Germline V CDR1 and CDR2: LGHDT, YNNKEL (reference sequence).

This chain uses TRBV4-1 with TRBJ1-5, with a weak D call TRBD1 (5 bases). The CDR3 extends over 17 amino acids. V shed 0 bases and J shed 1 base, with 13 bases lying between them. The germline V gene has CDR1 MGHRA and CDR2 YSYEKL. CDR3 DNA sequence: TGCGCCAGCAGCCAAGATCCTAATGGGGCAAGCAATCAGCCCCAGCATTTT. This encodes CASSQDPNGASNQPQHF.

The gene calls are TRBV3-1 (or the pseudogene TRBV3-2) and TRBJ1-4; D remains ambiguous. Germline V gene sequence: CDR1 LGHDT, CDR2 YNNKEL (reference sequence). Trimming took off 4 bases at V and 7 bases at J, with 10 bases between the two ends. The CDR3 is 13 residues long. CDR3 bases: TGTGCCAGCAGCCCAGGAAAAGGTGAAAAACTGTTTTTT. This gives the protein CASSPGKGEKLFF.

This rearrangement joins TRBV6-2 or TRBV6-3 to TRBJ1-2; D ambiguous. The V end lost 2 bases, the J end lost 0 bases, and 16 bases lay between the germline ends. The CDR3 sequence is 17 residues long. Germline loops: CDR1 MNHEY, CDR2 SVGEGT. The chain's CDR3 is CASSYPAGFSSNYGYTF. The CDR3 DNA follows: TGTGCCAGCAGTTACCCGGCAGGATTTAGTTCTAACTATGGCTACACCTTC.

This chain uses TRBV10-3 with TRBJ1-1; D gene unclear. This CDR3 has 12 residues. Trimming left V 9 bases short and J 1 base short, with 9 bases between. CDR1 and CDR2 from the germline V gene are ENHRY and SYGVKD. The CDR3 nucleotides are TGTGCCATAGGCGGGGAGAACACTGAAGCTTTCTTT. As protein: CAIGGENTEAFF.

The rearrangement uses TRBV6-5 and TRBJ2-7, with 7 bases matching TRBD1. The junction had 10 bases not matched to a gene; V was cut back by 6 bases and J by 2 bases. Per germline, CDR1 MNHEY and CDR2 SVGAGI. This CDR3 is built from 15 residues. As DNA, the CDR3 is TGTGCCAGCAGGTTAAGACAGGGCTTCACCTACGAGCAGTACTTC. It specifies CASRLRQGFTYEQYF.